These 21 T cell receptor beta chains came from one sample sequenced in a study of PD-L1 blockade in urothelial cancer. Time point meaning: pretreatment peripheral blood. The protocol was immunoSEQ multiplex PCR, while the TCRdb copy is restricted to in-frame clones and leaves out a portion. This table has some 90,000 clones, roughly 90% appearing once. Material: PBMCs, obtained around atezolizumab (anti-PD-L1) treatment. The receptor source for this set is a woman aged 80 or over with urothelial cancer.

The chain recombines TRBV7-6 with TRBJ2-3; 10 nucleotides agree with TRBD1. The germline V gene encodes CDR1 SGHVS and CDR2 FNYEAQ. J was trimmed by 1 base and V by 1 base; bases with no gene match: 2. The CDR3 runs 16 residues. The CDR3: CASSLGGTGGTDTQYF. The CDR3 DNA reads TGTGCCAGCAGCTTAGGAGGGACAGGGGGCACAGATACGCAGTATTTT. The full variable domain, rest sourced from reference TRBV7-6 and TRBJ2-3, is GAGVSQSPRYKVTKRGQDVALRCDPISGHVSLYWYRQALGQGPEFLTYFNYEAQQDKSGLPNDRFSAERPEGSISTLTIQRTEQRDSAMYRCASSLGGTGGTDTQYFGPGTRLTVL.

The gene calls are TRBV29-1 and TRBJ2-3; weak D call: TRBD2 (5 bases). The CDR3 totals 18 residues. The germline CDR1 and CDR2 sequences are SQVTM and ANQGSEA. Trimming removed 0 bases from V and 0 bases from J, with 19 bases in between. This CDR3 reads CSVEDLTSGLLSTDTQYF. The CDR3 nucleotides are TGCAGCGTTGAAGACCTGACCAGCGGACTCTTGAGCACAGATACGCAGTATTTT.

This clone was detected once. The rearrangement joins TRBV5-1 to TRBJ1-1; a weak D match, TRBD1 (6 bases). Deletions cut 4 bases from V and 0 bases from J, with 22 bases between. From germline, CDR1 is SGHRS and CDR2 YFSETQ. The CDR3 contains 18 residues. CDR3 sequence: CASSQSPFTTGMNTEAFF. In DNA, the CDR3 is TGCGCCAGCAGCCAAAGCCCCTTTACGACAGGCATGAACACTGAAGCTTTCTTT.

This chain links TRBV6-5 with TRBJ1-2; 7 nucleotides agree with TRBD1. Trimming at V came to 2 bases and at J to 1 base, leaving 4 bases not matched to a gene. CDR1 and CDR2 from the germline V gene are MNHEY and SVGAGI. This CDR3 has 15 residues. The CDR3 DNA reads TGTGCCAGCAGTTACCGTACAGGGGTTAACTATGGCTACACCTTC. It codes for CASSYRTGVNYGYTF.

J is TRBJ2-2 and V is TRBV10-3; 7 bases are a match to TRBD2. The V gene end was trimmed by 4 bases and the J gene end by 6 bases; junction bases not matched to a gene: 5. CDR1 is ENHRY and CDR2 is SYGVKD in the germline V gene. This CDR3 has 14 amino acids. The CDR3 DNA reads TGTGCCATCAGTGGCGGGAGCCTACCCGGGGAGCTGTTTTTT. Translating it yields CAISGGSLPGELFF.

In this sample, this clone turned up once. V and J are TRBV5-1 and TRBJ1-2; the D gene is possibly TRBD1 (6 bases). Germline V lookup: CDR1 SGHRS, CDR2 YFSETQ. CDR3 length: 14 residues. With 0 bases removed from V and 7 bases from J, the gap between germline ends came to 13 bases. The CDR3 loop is CASSLEGGQSGYTF. The CDR3 coding sequence is TGCGCCAGCAGCTTGGAAGGGGGTCAAAGTGGCTACACCTTC.

This clone was picked up a small number of times. The CDR3 loop is CASSPTSGGRFYEQFF. The CDR3 DNA sequence: TGCGCCAGCAGCCCGACTAGCGGGGGACGATTCTATGAGCAGTTCTTC. This chain links TRBV4-1 with TRBJ2-1; 12 nucleotides line up with TRBD2. This CDR3 region has 16 residues. The V gene end was trimmed by 4 bases and the J gene end by 8 bases; junction bases not matched to a gene: 9. Per the germline V gene, CDR1 is MGHRA and CDR2 is YSYEKL.

The chain joins TRBV7-8 to TRBJ2-7, with TRBD2 matching 12 bases. V shed 6 bases, J shed 2 bases, and the junction held 5 bases outside the gene matches. The CDR3 is 15 residues long. The germline V gene has CDR1 SGHVS and CDR2 FQNEAQ. CDR3 protein: CASSLAGGPAYEQYF. The CDR3 nucleotides read TGTGCCAGCAGTCTAGCGGGAGGGCCAGCCTACGAGCAGTACTTC.

V gene TRBV5-1 combines with J gene TRBJ2-7, with 10 bases aligning to TRBD2. Germline CDR1 and CDR2: SGHRS and YFSETQ. This CDR3 has 16 amino acids. J was trimmed by 4 bases and V by 4 bases; bases with no gene match: 11. In DNA, the CDR3 is TGCGCCAGCAGCCCGGGGGCTAGCGGGAGTATATACGAGCAGTACTTC. This translates into CASSPGASGSIYEQYF.

This clone was picked up a small number of times. The chain employs TRBV28 and TRBJ1-1; D remains ambiguous. CDR3 length: 14 amino acids. V gave up 0 bases and J gave up 6 bases, with 11 bases separating them. The germline gives CDR1 MDHEN, CDR2 SYDVKM. DNA of the CDR3: TGTGCCAGCAGTTTATGGAGGGAACGCGCTGAAGCTTTCTTT. Its translation: CASSLWRERAEAFF.

This chain uses TRBV6-5 with TRBJ2-7, with TRBD2 as a possible D gene (6 bases). The CDR3 has 15 residues. The germline V and J ends were trimmed by 2 bases and 2 bases, with 13 bases remaining between them. Germline V gene data show CDR1 as MNHEY and CDR2 as SVGAGI. The CDR3 DNA reads as TGTGCCAGCAGTTACGGGCGGGGTCGTACCTACGAGCAGTACTTC. As protein: CASSYGRGRTYEQYF.

The chain uses TRBV10-2 and TRBJ1-2, with D perhaps TRBD1 (5 bases). The CDR3 length is 14 residues. V lost 7 bases and J lost 7, with 19 bases in between. The germline V gene has CDR1 WSHSY and CDR2 SAAADI. As DNA, the CDR3 is TGCGCCAGCAAAGAGGCGCCCGGGGGAGGTGGCTACACCTTC. This translates into CASKEAPGGGGYTF.

The chain combines TRBV2 with TRBJ2-3; 9 nucleotides agree with TRBD2. Losses at the gene ends were 3 bases for V and 6 bases for J; bases not matched to a gene: 7. Germline CDR1 SNHLY, CDR2 FYNNEI. CDR3 length equals 15 residues. CDR3 DNA sequence: TGTGCCAGCAGTGAGCGGGCGGGAGGGCCGGATACGCAGTATTTT. It yields the protein CASSERAGGPDTQYF.

This clone was detected once. The CDR3, as DNA: TGTGCCAGTAGGCGAGCGGGAGCTTACAATGAGCAGTTCTTC. Amino acids: CASRRAGAYNEQFF. The chain uses TRBV19 and TRBJ2-1; 8 bases are shared with TRBD2. The J segment lost 4 bases and the V segment lost 6 bases, leaving 5 bases of the junction unmatched. The CDR3 contains 14 residues. CDR1 is LNHDA, CDR2 SQIVND, per germline (reference sequence).

The genes are TRBV7-9 and TRBJ1-2; 9 bases line up with TRBD1. Germline CDR1 reads SEHNR; CDR2 reads FQNEAQ (reference sequence). Trimming cost V 5 bases and J 4 bases; bases outside gene matches: 5. The CDR3 covers 14 residues. The DNA for the CDR3 is TGTGCCAGCAGCCCAGGGACAGGGTTCTATGGCTACACCTTC. Translated, it gives CASSPGTGFYGYTF.

The CDR3 DNA follows: TGTGCCAGTAGTCGGACGGCGGGCGGTAATGAAAAACTGTTTTTT. This translates into CASSRTAGGNEKLFF. The chain joins TRBV19 to TRBJ1-4; D is unresolved. V shed 5 bases and J shed 4 bases, with 14 bases lying between them. The CDR3 runs to 15 residues. Germline V gene sequence: CDR1 LNHDA, CDR2 SQIVND (reference sequence). The full variable domain, with the rest looked up from reference TRBV19 and TRBJ1-4, is DGGITQSPKYLFRKEGQNVTLSCEQNLNHDAMYWYRQDPGQGLRLIYYSQIVNDFQKGDIAEGYSVSREKKESFPLTVTSAQKNPTAFYLCASSRTAGGNEKLFFGSGTQLSVL.

The chain links TRBV11-3 to TRBJ2-1; D possibly corresponds to TRBD1 (6 bases). The V gene's germline CDR1 is SGHNT and CDR2 YENEEA. The V and J ends lost 0 bases and 0 bases respectively, with 12 bases between them. The CDR3 sequence is 17 residues long. CDR3 bases: TGTGCCAGCAGCTTAGATACAGGGTCCTCCTCCTACAATGAGCAGTTCTTC. Protein product: CASSLDTGSSSYNEQFF.

V and J are TRBV9 and TRBJ2-7, with 8 positions matching TRBD1. From germline, CDR1 is SGDLS and CDR2 YYNGEE. This CDR3 spans 14 amino acids. V trimming: 3 bases; J trimming: 5 bases; junction bases outside the gene matches: 7. CDR3 coding DNA: TGTGCCAGCAGCGCACGACAGGGACAGGACGAGCAGTACTTC. Translation: CASSARQGQDEQYF.

This clone has only one observation. V gene TRBV11-2 combines with J gene TRBJ1-2, with D possibly matching TRBD1 (6 bases). The CDR3 is made up of 15 amino acids. Per the germline V gene, CDR1 is SGHAT and CDR2 is FQNNGV. Trimming left V 4 bases short and J 8 bases short, with 20 bases between. The CDR3 loop is CASSSPSGAHGGYTF. CDR3 bases: TGTGCCAGCAGCTCACCGTCAGGGGCACACGGAGGCTACACCTTC.

The chain has TRBV28 and TRBJ1-5; maybe TRBD1 (6 bases). CDR1 and CDR2 (germline): MDHEN, SYDVKM. The CDR3 is made up of 13 amino acids. Between the trimmed V and J ends, which lost 6 bases and 9 bases, there was a span of 15 bases. CDR3 bases: TGTGCCAGCAGACTTAGCAGGGGCTCGCCCCAGCATTTT. Protein product: CASRLSRGSPQHF.

For this clone: At one of its ends the junction is not consistent with the germline gene, which may arise from a read error. This chain links TRBV4-1 with TRBJ1-2, with 10 bases fitting TRBD1. From germline, CDR1 is MGHRA and CDR2 YSYEKL. There are 12 residues in the CDR3. In nucleotides, the CDR3 is TGCGCCAGCAGCCTCCGGGACAGGGGCCTCTTCTTC. Protein product: CASSLRDRGLFF.